This T cell receptor (beta chain) originates from a study of cytomegalovirus exposure and HLA in healthy donors. The CDR3 loop spans 18 amino acids. Germline V CDR1 and CDR2: SGHTA, FQGNSA. V was pared by 7 bases and J by 5 bases, with 13 bases of the junction left unmatched. The method was immunoSEQ multiplex PCR; TCRdb's version includes in-frame clones alone and lacks a portion of them. The sample consists of around 150,000 clones, about 90% of them appearing once. The chain recombines TRBV7-2 with TRBJ2-5, with 16 nucleotides matching TRBD2. The source is a man in his late teens or twenties in good health and CMV-seropositive. Specimen: PBMCs. The CDR3 here is CASNHPGLAGGQRETQYF. As DNA, the CDR3 is TGTGCCAGCAACCATCCGGGACTAGCGGGAGGGCAGCGGGAGACCCAGTACTTC.